This paragraph covers one T cell receptor beta chain sequence. This clonotype came up many times. Its antigen remains unidentified. No base qualities exist here, and no much larger clone lies one base off it. This entry is derived from a study of T cell repertoires in cytomegalovirus infection (dated by TCRdb to about 2019). Looking at the study overall: Because public TCR beta signatures pointed to carriage of CMV infection together with the matching HLA type, the HLA type of each donor mattered for the analysis. Results and caveats for the whole study, not just this receptor: In both this cohort and an independent roughly 400-donor cohort, the cumulative frequency of public TCR beta family members distinguished carriers of CMV infection plus the relevant HLA type. The ex vivo response was dominated by HLA-C-restricted CMV-specific TCR beta clonotypes, which also provided the single most frequent clonotype in two of eight donors.

Trimming accounts for 2 bases at V and 1 base at J, while the number of junction bases matched to no gene is 8. The CDR3 numbers 17 residues from cysteine through phenylalanine. Solely the CDR3 DNA is kept, with 51 bases framed from the first base. Per the germline V gene, SGHTA is the CDR1 and FQGNSA is the CDR2. Instrument on record: Illumina HiSeq 1500. Starting from the raw public reads, TCRdb applied fastp trimming at Q25, assembled clones with MiXCR and retained in-frame beta chains. Entries are consolidated by CDR3 protein sequence, retaining the most common genes and DNA. The sample table holds 250,000 or so distinct CDR3 sequences, of which approximately 15% were seen once. The biggest ten clones account for 40% to 55% of the sample.

Sequencing was carried out using CD8+ T cells from PBMCs. This sequence originates from a human donor in good health (CMV status not recorded). Some clones in this sample may be carry-over from other donors' samples. The sequence is built from TRBV7-2 and TRBJ2-3; 8 central bases correspond to TRBD2. The DNA sequence is TGTGCCAGCAGCTTAAATGGGCGAGCGGGGGGCACAGATACGCAGTATTTT. Its protein is CASSLNGRAGGTDTQYF.